These 27 T cell receptor beta chains were all obtained from the same sample, sequenced in a study of vaccination and CD4 T cells after COVID-19. Cultured CD4+ T-cell DNA underwent Oncomine TCR Beta short-read sequencing. TCRdb re-derived calls from the PCR reads in MiXCR, one entry per CDR3 protein. The sample includes under 20,000 distinct CDR3 sequences, roughly 51% of them seen just once. Stated treatment: 10-day PBMC culture with coronavirus spike peptide pools or control peptides (ViraFEST assay). Their recognized antigens are unknown. The material sequenced was CD4+ T cells from blood, cultured in vitro. These receptors all stem from a human donor who had recovered from COVID-19.

This clonotype was seen a few times. The V gene is TRBV7-2, the J gene TRBJ2-2, with D possibly TRBD2 on 6 matching bases. V lost 5 bases and J 2 bases, leaving 9 bases between the germline ends. Germline CDR1 and CDR2: SGHTA and FQGNSA. CDR3 length: 14 residues. CDR3 sequence: CASSRSGNTGELFF. CDR3 in DNA: TGTGCCAGCAGCCGTAGCGGAAACACCGGGGAGCTGTTTTTT.

This clonotype occurred a few times. J is TRBJ1-1 and V is TRBV18, with D possibly matching TRBD1 (6 bases). The V end lost 3 bases, the J end lost 3 bases, and 11 bases lay between the germline ends. This CDR3 has 14 amino acids. Germline CDR1 is KGHSH and CDR2 is LQKENI. CDR3 nucleotides: TGTGCCAGCTCACCTAACGAGGGGGACACTGAAGCTTTCTTT. Protein product: CASSPNEGDTEAFF.

The chain uses TRBV20-1 and TRBJ1-6, with 10 bases fitting TRBD1. The V segment lost 4 bases and the J segment 8 bases; nucleotides outside the gene matches: 2. Germline CDR1 DFQATT, CDR2 SNEGSKA (reference sequence). This CDR3 spans 13 amino acids. Here the CDR3 reads CSAKGQGYSPLHF. In DNA form, the CDR3 reads TGCAGTGCTAAGGGACAGGGGTATTCACCCCTCCACTTT.

V usage is TRBV7-2 and J usage is TRBJ2-3; 8 nucleotides line up with TRBD2. After removal of 6 bases from V and 2 bases from J, the junction contained 7 bases not matched to a gene. The CDR3 runs 15 residues. The germline V gene has CDR1 SGHTA and CDR2 FQGNSA. The CDR3 region is CASSPYSGDTDTQYF. The CDR3 nucleotides read TGTGCCAGCAGTCCTTATAGCGGGGACACAGATACGCAGTATTTT.

The CDR3 nucleotides are TGTGCCTGGGGTACCCGACGGGGCACTGAAGCTTTCTTT. Translation: CAWGTRRGTEAFF. V gene TRBV30 combines with J gene TRBJ1-1, with D unclear. From germline, CDR1 is GTSNPN and CDR2 SVGIG (reference sequence). The CDR3 extends over 13 amino acids. V lost 5 bases and J 4 bases, leaving 14 bases between the germline ends.

The chain joins TRBV6-1 to TRBJ1-4, with D possibly being TRBD1 (6 bases). Trimming left V 0 bases short and J 6 bases short, with 17 bases between. The germline CDR1 and CDR2 sequences are MNHNS and SASEGT. The CDR3 runs 17 residues. The DNA of the CDR3 is TGTGCCAGCAGTGAAGCAGGCGGGGGCGCGTATTATGAAAAACTGTTTTTT. It specifies CASSEAGGGAYYEKLFF.

This rearrangement joins TRBV7-9 to TRBJ1-3; D is perhaps TRBD1 (5 bases). CDR1 SEHNR and CDR2 FQNEAQ come from the germline V gene (reference sequence). CDR3 length equals 16 residues. V lost 2 bases and J lost 4, with 15 bases in between. The CDR3 bases are TGTGCCAGCAGCTTATCGGTCGACAGCGCAGGAAACACCATATATTTT. The encoded protein is CASSLSVDSAGNTIYF.

The chain employs TRBV6-1 and TRBJ2-5; D remains unclear. In germline, CDR1 is MNHNS, CDR2 SASEGT. This CDR3 has 14 residues. Trimming pared 1 base from V and 1 base from J, leaving 7 bases between. The CDR3: CASSEGAGQETQYF. The DNA of the CDR3 is TGTGCCAGCAGTGAAGGGGCCGGCCAAGAGACCCAGTACTTC.

This clonotype was recorded only once. This chain uses TRBV7-9 with TRBJ2-5; 11 bases fit TRBD1. CDR1 SEHNR and CDR2 FQNEAQ come from the germline V gene (reference sequence). The CDR3 runs to 18 residues. The junction had 16 bases not matched to a gene; V was cut back by 6 bases and J by 4 bases. CDR3 loop: CASSYLLGQGAFRETQYF. The CDR3 DNA sequence: TGTGCCAGCAGTTACTTACTTGGACAGGGGGCATTTAGAGAGACCCAGTACTTC.

V usage is TRBV20-1 and J usage is TRBJ1-2; perhaps TRBD1 as D (5 bases). Per the germline V gene, CDR1 is DFQATT and CDR2 is SNEGSKA (reference sequence). V was trimmed by 5 bases and J by 4 bases, leaving 20 bases between them. The CDR3 contains 15 residues. The CDR3 sequence is CSAVNPGRGFYGYTF. CDR3 sequence (DNA): TGCAGTGCTGTAAATCCGGGACGGGGATTCTATGGCTACACCTTC.

V is TRBV6-2 or TRBV6-3 and J is TRBJ2-3, with a tentative D call TRBD2 (5 bases). The length of the CDR3 is 12 residues. Germline V lookup: CDR1 MNHEY, CDR2 SVGEGT. V lost 7 bases and J lost 5, with 10 bases in between. The CDR3 DNA reads TGTGCCAGCACCGACTATGGAGATACGCAGTATTTT. This sequence encodes CASTDYGDTQYF.

The J gene is TRBJ2-2, the V gene TRBV27; D uncertain. This CDR3 region has 14 residues. Germline V lookup: CDR1 MNHEY, CDR2 SMNVEV (reference sequence). Trimming shortened V by 5 bases and J by 2 bases, and 9 bases separated the two germline ends. Here the CDR3 DNA reads TGTGCCAGCAGTGAACAGAGAAACACCGGGGAGCTGTTTTTT. Its translation is CASSEQRNTGELFF.

This chain uses TRBV3-1 with TRBJ2-7; tentatively, D is TRBD1 (6 bases). From germline, CDR1 is LGHDT and CDR2 YNNKEL (reference sequence). The ends were cut back, 0 bases at V and 0 bases at J, with 15 bases in the middle. The CDR3 loop spans 17 amino acids. CDR3 coding DNA: TGTGCCAGCAGCCAAGATAAGGGACATTCCCGCTCCTACGAGCAGTACTTC. It translates to CASSQDKGHSRSYEQYF.

The V and J genes are TRBV24-1 and TRBJ1-6; 7 bases match TRBD1. Trimming removed 9 bases from V and 5 bases from J; junction bases left unmatched: 18. Germline V gene sequence: CDR1 KGHDR, CDR2 SFDVKD. The CDR3 totals 18 residues. CDR3 in DNA: TGTGCCACCTTGAGGGTGTCGCAGGGGGTGGAAAATAATTCACCCCTCCACTTT. Amino acid sequence: CATLRVSQGVENNSPLHF.

This clonotype turned up a few times. The chain links TRBV20-1 to TRBJ2-6; 8 positions agree with TRBD1. After removal of 6 bases from V and 4 bases from J, the junction contained 11 bases not matched to a gene. Looked up from germline, CDR1 is DFQATT and CDR2 is SNEGSKA (reference sequence). This CDR3 contains 16 residues. DNA of the CDR3: TGCAGTGCCCCAGACAGGGGTTCCTCAGGGGCCAACGTCCTGACTTTC. Encoded protein: CSAPDRGSSGANVLTF.

This clonotype was detected only a few times. The chain uses TRBV20-1 and TRBJ1-5, with 8 bases matching TRBD1. The V segment lost 4 bases and the J segment 2 bases; nucleotides outside the gene matches: 4. Germline assignment: CDR1 DFQATT and CDR2 SNEGSKA (reference sequence). The CDR3 runs to 14 residues. CDR3 residues: CSAKGTGGNQPQHF. The CDR3 DNA follows: TGCAGTGCTAAAGGGACAGGCGGCAATCAGCCCCAGCATTTT.

This chain links TRBV11-1 with TRBJ2-3; D remains ambiguous. There are 13 residues in the CDR3. The germline CDR1 and CDR2 sequences are SGHAT and FQDESV (reference sequence). V lost 3 bases to trimming and J lost 3 bases, with 7 bases between them. CDR3 nucleotide sequence: TGTGCCAGCAGCTTCGATCCGACAGATACGCAGTATTTT. It codes for CASSFDPTDTQYF.

In DNA, the CDR3 is TGTGCCAGCAGCTTAGACAGGGGAAGTGAAAAACTGTTTTTT. Its translation: CASSLDRGSEKLFF. The chain combines TRBV7-9 with TRBJ1-4; 7 bases map to TRBD1. The CDR3 is 14 residues long. Germline CDR1 SEHNR, CDR2 FQNEAQ (reference sequence). J gave up 7 bases and V 1 base, and 3 bases lay outside the gene matches.

The chain carries TRBV7-9 and TRBJ2-7, with 9 positions matching TRBD2. V trimming: 1 base; J trimming: 7 bases; junction bases outside the gene matches: 8. This CDR3 is built from 15 residues. Germline CDR1 is SEHNR and CDR2 is FQNEAQ (reference sequence). The CDR3 nucleotides are TGTGCCAGCAGCTTAGGGCTAGCGGGATTGAGGGAGCAGTACTTC. Translating gives CASSLGLAGLREQYF.

This chain uses TRBV2 with TRBJ2-7; 11 bases are shared with TRBD2. Trimming cost V 2 bases and J 9 bases; bases outside gene matches: 12. This CDR3 has 16 residues. The V gene's germline CDR1 is SNHLY and CDR2 FYNNEI. CDR3 nucleotides: TGTGCCAGCAGTGAAAGCCCCACTAGCGGGAGTACAACGCAGTACTTC. Its protein is CASSESPTSGSTTQYF.

This clonotype was seen more than once but under ten times. V gene TRBV27 combines with J gene TRBJ1-5; 8 positions agree with TRBD1. CDR1 is MNHEY, CDR2 SMNVEV, per germline (reference sequence). Trimming at V came to 8 bases and at J to 0 bases, leaving 3 bases not matched to a gene. The CDR3 is 14 residues long. The CDR3 region has the DNA TGTGCCAGCGCAGGGGGCTTTAGCAATCAGCCCCAGCATTTT. This sequence encodes CASAGGFSNQPQHF.

The chain couples TRBV20-1 to TRBJ1-2; tentatively, D is TRBD1 (6 bases). Trimming shortened V by 0 bases and J by 4 bases, and 9 bases separated the two germline ends. CDR1 DFQATT and CDR2 SNEGSKA come from the germline V gene (reference sequence). The CDR3 loop spans 13 amino acids. The CDR3 DNA sequence: TGCAGTGCTAGAGAGGCAGGGGCCTATGGCTACACCTTC. Translated, it gives CSAREAGAYGYTF.

The chain recombines TRBV11-3 with TRBJ2-7; TRBD1 matches at 7 bases. The CDR3 covers 15 residues. Germline trimming cut 5 bases from V and 0 bases from J; bases unmatched to any gene: 7. Germline assignment: CDR1 SGHNT and CDR2 YENEEA. The chain's CDR3 is CASSKEQGHSYEQYF. The CDR3 DNA is TGTGCCAGCAGCAAAGAACAGGGGCACTCCTACGAGCAGTACTTC. Filled out from reference TRBV11-3 and TRBJ2-7, the complete variable domain reads EAGVVQSPRYKIIEKKQPVAFWCNPISGHNTLYWYLQNLGQGPELLIRYENEEAVDDSQLPKDRFSAERLKGVDSTLKIQPAELGDSAVYLCASSKEQGHSYEQYFGPGTRLTVT.

This chain joins TRBV6-4 and TRBJ1-4, with unresolved D. V lost 3 bases and J lost 1, with 3 bases in between. The CDR3 is made up of 13 amino acids. CDR1 and CDR2 (germline): MRHNA, SNTAGT. As DNA, the CDR3 is TGTGCCAGCAGTGAAGGAACTAATGAAAAACTGTTTTTT. Its translation: CASSEGTNEKLFF.

The V gene is TRBV9, the J gene TRBJ2-3; 10 bases match TRBD1. CDR3 size: 16 residues. Losses at the gene ends were 0 bases for V and 4 bases for J; bases not matched to a gene: 5. In germline, CDR1 is SGDLS, CDR2 YYNGEE. Here the CDR3 DNA reads TGTGCCAGCAGCGTAGGGACAGGGGGTTTCGCAGATACGCAGTATTTT. Residues: CASSVGTGGFADTQYF.

This chain links TRBV5-1 with TRBJ2-5; 10 bases are shared with TRBD2. This CDR3 is built from 15 residues. V was clipped by 4 bases and J by 3 bases; unmatched bases: 6. Germline V CDR1 and CDR2: SGHRS, YFSETQ. CDR3 nucleotide sequence: TGCGCCAGCAGCCCTTGGACTAGCGGAGAAGAGACCCAGTACTTC. Its protein product is CASSPWTSGEETQYF.

V is TRBV7-3 and J is TRBJ2-1; 8 bases fit TRBD2. CDR1 is SGHTA and CDR2 is FQGTGA in the germline V gene. There are 12 residues in the CDR3. V shed 5 bases and J 12 bases; nucleotides not matched to a gene: 6. DNA of the CDR3: TGTGCCAGCAGCCCGGATAGCGGGGTGCAGTTCTTC. Amino acids: CASSPDSGVQFF.